The next 28 T cell receptor beta chains were all read from a single sample in a study of blood T cells in healthy people across ages. Primed by a sample-barcoded 5' primer and a J-beta primer mix, a second PCR proceeded for roughly 6 to 12 cycles. From the 5' RACE reads, TCRdb called clonotypes with MiXCR, one entry per CDR3 protein. Altogether hundreds of thousands of distinct CDR3 sequences are present, 32% being singletons, with the ten largest covering about 16%. Sequencing used blood. The source is an elderly woman in good health.

This clonotype appeared a few times. At one boundary the junction diverges from the germline segment, which might be a read error. The V gene is TRBV11-2, the J gene TRBJ2-7; 10 nucleotides line up with TRBD1. Germline V gene lookup returns CDR1 SGHAT and CDR2 FQNNGV. The CDR3 totals 16 residues. CDR3 DNA sequence: TGTGTCAGCAGCTCAGAGCCGGGACAGGGGTCCTACGAGCAGTACTTC. Translated: CVSSSEPGQGSYEQYF.

This clonotype was observed many times. The chain has TRBV20-1 and TRBJ2-3; TRBD2 matches at 7 bases. With V trimmed by 2 bases and J by 3 bases, 2 bases remained unmatched. Germline V gene lookup returns CDR1 DFQATT and CDR2 SNEGSKA (reference sequence). The CDR3 consists of 13 residues. The CDR3 DNA follows: TGCAGTGCTAGAAGGCGGGGGACAGATACGCAGTATTTT. Protein: CSARRRGTDTQYF.

The table lists this clonotype with many counts. CDR3 residues: CSAIREGSNQPQHF. The CDR3, as DNA: TGCAGTGCAATCCGGGAGGGCAGCAATCAGCCCCAGCATTTT. The V gene is TRBV20-1, the J gene TRBJ1-5; D remains ambiguous. Germline CDR1 DFQATT, CDR2 SNEGSKA (reference sequence). CDR3 length: 14 residues. Trimming stripped 6 bases from V and 1 base from J, with 13 bases between.

This clonotype was recorded at least ten times. The chain has TRBV20-1 and TRBJ2-3; TRBD1 aligns across 8 bases. Trimming at V came to 7 bases and at J to 2 bases, leaving 11 bases not matched to a gene. Germline V gene data show CDR1 as DFQATT and CDR2 as SNEGSKA (reference sequence). CDR3 length: 15 residues. CDR3 in amino acids: CSVSRSRGPTDTQYF. DNA for the CDR3: TGCAGTGTTTCGAGATCCAGGGGGCCCACAGATACGCAGTATTTT.

This clonotype was found a few times. The chain couples TRBV25-1 to TRBJ1-1; D is ambiguous. The CDR3 is made up of 11 amino acids. The V end was cut by 7 bases, the J end by 8 bases, with 11 bases between. Germline assignment: CDR1 MGHDK and CDR2 SYGVNS. The CDR3 loop reads CASMSVTEAFF. CDR3 DNA sequence: TGTGCCAGCATGTCAGTGACCGAAGCTTTCTTT.

This clonotype has ten or more counts. The chain recombines TRBV7-2 with TRBJ2-7; a possible D gene is TRBD2 (6 bases). The CDR3 has 16 residues. V lost 1 base, J lost 6 bases, and 19 bases lay in between. Germline loops: CDR1 SGHTA, CDR2 FQGNSA. CDR3 protein: CASSLEGGNPGGEQYF. In DNA, the CDR3 is TGTGCCAGCAGCTTAGAGGGCGGGAACCCCGGCGGCGAGCAGTACTTC. Full variable domain (remainder filled in from reference TRBV7-2 and TRBJ2-7): GAGVSQSPSNKVTEKGKDVELRCDPISGHTALYWYRQSLGQGLEFLIYFQGNSAPDKSGLPSDRFSAERTGGSVSTLTIQRTQQEDSAVYLCASSLEGGNPGGEQYFGPGTRLTVT.

This clonotype was picked up many times. The rearrangement uses TRBV6-2 or TRBV6-3 and TRBJ2-1; D assignment may be TRBD1 or TRBD2 (6 bases each). Germline lookup yields CDR1 MNHEY and CDR2 SVGEGT. The length of the CDR3 is 12 residues. V was shortened by 4 bases and J by 8 bases, with 9 bases between the two germline ends. The CDR3 here is CASSFGGHEQFF. In nucleotides, the CDR3 is TGTGCCAGCAGTTTTGGGGGGCATGAGCAGTTCTTC.

This clonotype was counted between two and nine times. A much larger clonotype is one base distant, so this may be a read error. The genes are TRBV24-1 and TRBJ2-7, with D unresolved. From germline, CDR1 is KGHDR and CDR2 SFDVKD. The CDR3 covers 11 residues. The V and J ends lost 2 bases and 11 bases respectively, with 9 bases between them. The DNA for the CDR3 is TGTGCCACCAGTGATTGGAACCTTAAGTACTTC. This sequence encodes CATSDWNLKYF.

With regard to this clonotype: This may come from a read error, since a much larger clone is one base off. The V call is TRBV5-1, the J call TRBJ2-2; no reliable D call. The germline V gene encodes CDR1 SGHRS and CDR2 YFSETQ. The V end was cut by 4 bases, the J end by 0 bases, with 13 bases between. The CDR3 spans 16 residues. The CDR3 region is CASSGLGAANTGELFF. The CDR3 DNA follows: TGCGCCAGCAGCGGGTTGGGCGCTGCGAACACCGGGGAGCTGTTTTTT.

The chain employs TRBV20-1 and TRBJ2-3, with 8 bases that match TRBD2. The V and J ends lost 0 bases and 5 bases, in that order; junction bases with no gene match: 13. Germline values: CDR1 DFQATT, CDR2 SNEGSKA (reference sequence). The CDR3 extends over 17 amino acids. CDR3 in amino acids: CSARDGRAGEVGDTQYF. CDR3 DNA sequence: TGCAGTGCTAGAGATGGGCGAGCGGGGGAGGTAGGAGATACGCAGTATTTT.

Concerning this clonotype: This may be a read error, as it is one base from a much larger clone. V gene TRBV4-3 combines with J gene TRBJ1-2; D gene unclear. This CDR3 comprises 15 residues. Germline CDR1 reads LGHNA; CDR2 reads YSLEER. Trimming left V 0 bases short and J 7 bases short, with 15 bases between. CDR3 nucleotide sequence: TGCGCCAGCAGCCAAGAAGCCTCAACTTACTGTGGCTACACCTTC. This codes for CASSQEASTYCGYTF.

V is TRBV18 and J is TRBJ1-1; 7 nucleotides align to TRBD1. CDR3 length: 15 residues. Germline V gives CDR1 KGHSH, CDR2 LQKENI. V lost 3 bases, J lost 1 base, and 5 bases stayed unmatched. CDR3 loop: CASSPRDSKNTEAFF. DNA of the CDR3: TGTGCCAGCTCACCCAGGGACAGCAAGAACACTGAAGCTTTCTTT.

This clonotype was detected ten times or more. The chain carries TRBV6-2 or TRBV6-3 and TRBJ2-7; D is unclear. The CDR3 contains 11 residues. In germline, CDR1 is MNHEY, CDR2 SVGEGT. Trimming removed 6 bases at V and 3 bases at J, with 6 bases between. DNA of the CDR3: TGTGCCAGCAGCAATAACTACGAGCAGTACTTC. Protein sequence: CASSNNYEQYF.

This clonotype was detected ten times or more. The V gene is TRBV11-2, the J gene TRBJ2-7, with D maybe TRBD1 (5 bases). This CDR3 region has 13 residues. V shed 2 bases and J shed 4 bases, with 9 bases lying between them. The germline V gene has CDR1 SGHAT and CDR2 FQNNGV. CDR3 nucleotide sequence: TGTGCCAGCAGCTTAAACAGGTGGTACGAGCAGTACTTC. It specifies CASSLNRWYEQYF. Based on the CDR3 plus reference TRBV11-2 and TRBJ2-7, the full variable domain is EAGVAQSPRYKIIEKRQSVAFWCNPISGHATLYWYQQILGQGPKLLIQFQNNGVVDDSQLPKDRFSAERLKGVDSTLKIQPAKLEDSAVYLCASSLNRWYEQYFGPGTRLTVT.

This clonotype was found many times. The V call is TRBV6-4, the J call TRBJ1-5; D remains unclear. Per germline, CDR1 MRHNA and CDR2 SNTAGT. The V end was cut by 1 base, the J end by 12 bases, with 7 bases between. The CDR3 contains 11 residues. In DNA, the CDR3 is TGTGCCAGCAGTGACTTCGATCGCCAGCATTTT. This gives the protein CASSDFDRQHF.

The V call is TRBV4-3, the J call TRBJ2-7, with D uncertain. The germline CDR1 and CDR2 sequences are LGHNA and YSLEER. The CDR3 extends over 13 amino acids. V shed 0 bases and J shed 3 bases, with 6 bases lying between them. The DNA of the CDR3 is TGCGCCAGCAGCCAAGATATACGCTACGAGCAGTACTTC. Translation: CASSQDIRYEQYF.

This chain uses TRBV7-2 with TRBJ2-7; tentative D call: TRBD1 (6 bases). The CDR3 loop spans 14 amino acids. V shed 5 bases and J shed 3 bases, with 14 bases lying between them. Germline values: CDR1 SGHTA, CDR2 FQGNSA. The CDR3 nucleotides read TGTGCCAGCAGCCCCGTAGGGGGTTTCTACGAGCAGTACTTC. Its protein product is CASSPVGGFYEQYF.

Worth noting for this clonotype: No conserved phenylalanine or tryptophan is present at the end of the CDR3, so a read error is the likely explanation. The V gene is TRBV30, the J gene TRBJ1-2; D is unresolved. Germline V gene sequence: CDR1 GTSNPN, CDR2 SVGIG (reference sequence). V gave up 0 bases and J gave up 8 bases, with 16 bases separating them. The CDR3 consists of 14 residues. For the CDR3, the DNA is TGTGCCTGGAGTGTACACAATCTTAAAAGAGGCTACACCGTC. Protein product: CAWSVHNLKRGYTV.

The chain recombines TRBV27 with TRBJ1-4; D call uncertain. The CDR3 is 14 residues long. V shed 0 bases and J shed 7 bases, with 9 bases lying between them. Germline CDR1 MNHEY, CDR2 SMNVEV (reference sequence). The CDR3 coding sequence is TGTGCCAGCAGTTTATCGTGGAGGGCTGAAAAACTGTTTTTT. The encoded protein is CASSLSWRAEKLFF.

The V and J genes are TRBV9 and TRBJ2-3, with TRBD2 identical over 7 bases. Trimming at V came to 4 bases and at J to 8 bases, leaving 13 bases not matched to a gene. This CDR3 has 15 amino acids. The V gene's germline CDR1 is SGDLS and CDR2 YYNGEE. CDR3 amino acids: CASSTTGGGGSTQYF. CDR3 bases: TGTGCCAGCAGCACGACTGGCGGGGGAGGAAGTACGCAGTATTTT.

This clonotype was observed at least ten times. The J gene is TRBJ2-3, the V gene TRBV20-1; D gene unclear. Trimming left V 6 bases short and J 5 bases short, with 6 bases between. This CDR3 contains 10 residues. Germline CDR1 reads DFQATT; CDR2 reads SNEGSKA (reference sequence). The CDR3 here is CSALVDTQYF. The DNA for the CDR3 is TGCAGTGCCCTAGTAGATACGCAGTATTTT.

Of note for this clonotype: Just one base apart from a much larger clone, this may be a read error. This sequence joins TRBV5-6 and TRBJ1-2; no clear D gene. V dropped 0 bases and J dropped 5 bases, with 14 bases sitting between them. The length of the CDR3 is 15 residues. CDR1 SGHDT and CDR2 YYEEEE come from the germline V gene. This chain's CDR3 is CASSLGTSTSYGYTF. The CDR3 coding sequence is TGTGCCAGCAGCTTGGGAACGTCGACCTCGTATGGCTACACCTTC. Full variable domain (outside the CDR3, taken from reference TRBV5-6 and TRBJ1-2): DAGVTQSPTHLIKTRGQQVTLRCSPKSGHDTVSWYQQALGQGPQFIFQYYEEEERQRGNFPDRFSGHQFPNYSSELNVNALLLGDSALYLCASSLGTSTSYGYTFGSGTRLTVV.

This clonotype was seen many times. The chain links TRBV12-3 or TRBV12-4 to TRBJ2-7; TRBD1 is a possible D gene (6 bases). V lost 6 bases, J lost 7 bases, and 22 bases lay in between. The CDR3 loop spans 15 amino acids. The CDR3 bases are TGTGCCAGCAGAGGCGTTCAGGGGACCTCCGGGGAGCAGTACTTC. Amino acid sequence: CASRGVQGTSGEQYF.

This clonotype was picked up a small number of times. The chain links TRBV24-1 to TRBJ1-5, with no clear D. CDR3 length: 14 residues. Trimming left V 0 bases short and J 1 base short, with 3 bases between. The germline V gene has CDR1 KGHDR and CDR2 SFDVKD. The CDR3 spells CATSDLKSNQPQHF. The CDR3 DNA follows: TGTGCCACCAGTGATTTGAAGAGCAATCAGCCCCAGCATTTT.

This clonotype occurred once. J is TRBJ2-7 and V is TRBV3-1, with 11 bases fitting TRBD2. The CDR3 runs 14 residues. CDR1 and CDR2 (germline): LGHDT, YNNKEL (reference sequence). V was clipped by 7 bases and J by 2 bases; unmatched bases: 4. This CDR3 reads CASNPSGRPYEQYF. The CDR3 DNA sequence: TGTGCCAGCAACCCTAGCGGGAGGCCCTACGAGCAGTACTTC.

This clonotype showed up many times. This rearrangement joins TRBV6-5 to TRBJ1-1, with D uncertain. Per the germline V gene, CDR1 is MNHEY and CDR2 is SVGAGI. Trimming left V 8 bases short and J 3 bases short, with 13 bases between. The CDR3 is 13 residues long. Here the CDR3 reads CASGIDRDTEAFF. The CDR3 coding sequence is TGTGCCAGCGGGATTGATCGGGACACTGAAGCTTTCTTT.

At least ten counts were recorded for this clonotype. The chain is built from TRBV7-2 and TRBJ1-2; TRBD1 is a possible D gene (6 bases). CDR1 SGHTA and CDR2 FQGNSA come from the germline V gene. The CDR3 runs to 15 residues. Trimming removed 0 bases from V and 7 bases from J, with 15 bases in between. CDR3 sequence reads: CASSLASGRGGGYTF. The CDR3 coding sequence is TGTGCCAGCAGCTTAGCTTCGGGCAGGGGCGGTGGCTACACCTTC.

To note about this clonotype: This may stem from a read error, because a much larger clone lies one nucleotide away. The chain links TRBV4-1 to TRBJ2-5; weak D call: TRBD2 (6 bases). V was pared by 8 bases and J by 0 bases, with 16 bases between. The CDR3 contains 15 residues. Germline V CDR1 and CDR2: MGHRA, YSYEKL. The CDR3 coding sequence is TGCGCCAGCCAGCGGGCAGGGACGTACCAAGAGACCCAGTACTTC. This codes for CASQRAGTYQETQYF.